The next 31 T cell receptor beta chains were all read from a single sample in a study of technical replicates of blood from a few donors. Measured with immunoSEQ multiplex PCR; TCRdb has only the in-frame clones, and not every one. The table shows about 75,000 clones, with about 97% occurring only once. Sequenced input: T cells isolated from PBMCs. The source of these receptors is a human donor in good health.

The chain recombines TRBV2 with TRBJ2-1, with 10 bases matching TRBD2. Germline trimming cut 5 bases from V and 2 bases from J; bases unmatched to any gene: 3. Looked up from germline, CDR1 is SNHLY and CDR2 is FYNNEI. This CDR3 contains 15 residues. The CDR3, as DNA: TGTGCCAGCAGTCCTGGGACTAGCGCCTACAATGAGCAGTTCTTC. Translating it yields CASSPGTSAYNEQFF.

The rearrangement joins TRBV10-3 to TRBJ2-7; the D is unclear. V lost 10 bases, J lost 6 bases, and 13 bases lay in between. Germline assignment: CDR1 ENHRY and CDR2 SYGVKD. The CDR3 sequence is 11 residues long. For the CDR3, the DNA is TGTGCCAGCTTTAACAGAGCCGAGCAGTACTTC. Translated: CASFNRAEQYF.

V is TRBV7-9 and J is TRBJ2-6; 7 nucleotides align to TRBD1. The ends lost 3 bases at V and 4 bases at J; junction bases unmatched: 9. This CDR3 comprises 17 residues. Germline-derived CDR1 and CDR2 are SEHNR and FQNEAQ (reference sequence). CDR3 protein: CASSFEGALGGANVLTF. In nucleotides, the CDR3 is TGTGCCAGCAGCTTTGAGGGGGCACTAGGGGGGGCCAACGTCCTGACTTTC.

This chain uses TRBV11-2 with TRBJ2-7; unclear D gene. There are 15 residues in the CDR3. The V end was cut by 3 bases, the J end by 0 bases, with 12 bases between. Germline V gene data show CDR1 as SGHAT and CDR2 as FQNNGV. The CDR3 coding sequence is TGTGCCAGCAGCTTCTCTTCAGGTAGCTCCTACGAGCAGTACTTC. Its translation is CASSFSSGSSYEQYF. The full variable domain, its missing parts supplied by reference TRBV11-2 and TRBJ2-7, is EAGVAQSPRYKIIEKRQSVAFWCNPISGHATLYWYQQILGQGPKLLIQFQNNGVVDDSQLPKDRFSAERLKGVDSTLKIQPAKLEDSAVYLCASSFSSGSSYEQYFGPGTRLTVT.

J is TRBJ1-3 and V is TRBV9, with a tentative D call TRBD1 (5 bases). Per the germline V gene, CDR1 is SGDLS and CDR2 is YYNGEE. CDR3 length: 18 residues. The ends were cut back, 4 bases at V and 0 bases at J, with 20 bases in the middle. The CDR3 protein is CASSSLSQGWISGNTIYF. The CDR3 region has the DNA TGTGCCAGCAGCTCTTTGAGCCAGGGCTGGATCTCTGGAAACACCATATATTTT.

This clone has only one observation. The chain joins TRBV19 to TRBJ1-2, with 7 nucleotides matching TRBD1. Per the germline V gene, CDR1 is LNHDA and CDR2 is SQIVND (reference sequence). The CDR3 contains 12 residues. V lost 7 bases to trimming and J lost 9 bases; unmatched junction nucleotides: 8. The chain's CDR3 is CASNERTGSYTF. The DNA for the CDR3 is TGTGCCAGTAACGAAAGGACAGGCAGCTACACCTTC.

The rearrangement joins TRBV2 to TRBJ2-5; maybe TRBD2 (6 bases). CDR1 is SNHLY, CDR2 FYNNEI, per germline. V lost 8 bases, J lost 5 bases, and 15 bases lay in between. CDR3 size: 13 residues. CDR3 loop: CASVRELRETQYF. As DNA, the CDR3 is TGTGCCAGCGTTCGGGAGCTGAGGGAGACCCAGTACTTC.

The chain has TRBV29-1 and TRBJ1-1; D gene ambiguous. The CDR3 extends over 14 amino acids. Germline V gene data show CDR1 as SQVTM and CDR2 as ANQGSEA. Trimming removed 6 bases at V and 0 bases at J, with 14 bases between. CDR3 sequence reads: CSVLLIALNTEAFF. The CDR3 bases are TGCAGCGTCCTACTGATAGCTTTGAACACTGAAGCTTTCTTT.

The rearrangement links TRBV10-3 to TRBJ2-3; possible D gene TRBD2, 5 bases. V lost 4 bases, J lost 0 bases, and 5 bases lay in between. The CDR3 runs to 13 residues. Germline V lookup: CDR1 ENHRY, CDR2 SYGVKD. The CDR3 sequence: CAISGGSTDTQYF. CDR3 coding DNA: TGTGCCATCAGTGGCGGGAGCACAGATACGCAGTATTTT.

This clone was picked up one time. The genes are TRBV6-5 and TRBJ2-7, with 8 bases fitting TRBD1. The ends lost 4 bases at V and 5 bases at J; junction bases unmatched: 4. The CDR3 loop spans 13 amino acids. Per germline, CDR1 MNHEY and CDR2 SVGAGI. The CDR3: CASSWTGTDEQYF. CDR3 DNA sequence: TGTGCCAGCAGTTGGACAGGGACCGACGAGCAGTACTTC.

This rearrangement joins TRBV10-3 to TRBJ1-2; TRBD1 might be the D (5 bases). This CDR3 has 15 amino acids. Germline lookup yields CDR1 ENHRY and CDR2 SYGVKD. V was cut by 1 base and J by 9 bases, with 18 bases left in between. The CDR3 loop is CAISELGTGSTSYTF. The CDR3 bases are TGTGCCATCAGTGAGTTAGGAACAGGCTCCACAAGCTACACCTTC.

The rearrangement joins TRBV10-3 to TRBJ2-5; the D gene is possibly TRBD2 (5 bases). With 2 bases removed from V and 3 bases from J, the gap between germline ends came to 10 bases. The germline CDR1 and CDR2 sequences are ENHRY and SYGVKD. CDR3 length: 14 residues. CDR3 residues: CAISEEGVKETQYF. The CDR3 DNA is TGTGCCATCAGTGAGGAGGGCGTTAAAGAGACCCAGTACTTC.

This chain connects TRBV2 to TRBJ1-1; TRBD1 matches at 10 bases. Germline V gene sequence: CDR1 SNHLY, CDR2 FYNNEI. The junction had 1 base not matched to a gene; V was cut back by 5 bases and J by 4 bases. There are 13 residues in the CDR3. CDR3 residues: CASSRDRGTEAFF. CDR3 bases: TGTGCCAGCAGTAGGGACAGGGGCACTGAAGCTTTCTTT.

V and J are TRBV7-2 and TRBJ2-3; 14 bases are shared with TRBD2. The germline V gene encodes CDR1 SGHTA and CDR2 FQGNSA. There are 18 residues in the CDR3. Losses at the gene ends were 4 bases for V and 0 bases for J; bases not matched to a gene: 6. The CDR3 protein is CASSYGLAGGFSTDTQYF. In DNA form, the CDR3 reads TGTGCCAGCAGCTATGGACTAGCGGGAGGTTTTAGCACAGATACGCAGTATTTT.

CDR3 protein: CAWSRRANTGELFF. In DNA, the CDR3 is TGTGCCTGGAGTCGAAGAGCGAACACCGGGGAGCTGTTTTTT. The V gene is TRBV30, the J gene TRBJ2-2, with D unresolved. From germline, CDR1 is GTSNPN and CDR2 SVGIG (reference sequence). The CDR3 sequence is 14 residues long. The V end was cut by 2 bases, the J end by 0 bases, with 7 bases between.

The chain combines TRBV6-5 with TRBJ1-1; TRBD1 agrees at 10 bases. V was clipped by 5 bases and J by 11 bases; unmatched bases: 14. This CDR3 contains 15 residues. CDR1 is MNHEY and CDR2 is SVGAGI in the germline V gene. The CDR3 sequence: CASSTSDRGRELAFF. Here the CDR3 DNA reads TGTGCCAGCAGTACCTCGGACAGGGGGAGAGAGTTGGCTTTCTTT.

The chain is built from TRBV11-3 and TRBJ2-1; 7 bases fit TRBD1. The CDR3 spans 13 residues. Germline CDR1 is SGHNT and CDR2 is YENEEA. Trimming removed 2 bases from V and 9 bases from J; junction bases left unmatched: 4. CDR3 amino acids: CASSLQGETEQFF. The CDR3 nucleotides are TGTGCCAGCAGCTTACAGGGGGAGACTGAGCAGTTCTTC.

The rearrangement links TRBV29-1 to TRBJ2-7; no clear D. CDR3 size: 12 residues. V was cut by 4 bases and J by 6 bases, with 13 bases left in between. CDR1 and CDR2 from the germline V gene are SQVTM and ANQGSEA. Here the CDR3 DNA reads TGCAGCGTTGTGGCCCGATATCGCGAGCAGTACTTC. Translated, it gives CSVVARYREQYF.

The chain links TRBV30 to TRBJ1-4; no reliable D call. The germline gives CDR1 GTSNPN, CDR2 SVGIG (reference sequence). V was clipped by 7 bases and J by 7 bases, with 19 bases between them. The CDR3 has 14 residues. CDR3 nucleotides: TGTGCCTTGTATAGTTACGACCGGGGTGAAAAACTGTTTTTT. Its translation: CALYSYDRGEKLFF.

The CDR3 DNA is TGTGCCAGCAGTTGGACTAGCGGGAGGGATACGCAGTATTTT. Protein: CASSWTSGRDTQYF. The chain uses TRBV6-1 and TRBJ2-3, with 14 bases that match TRBD2. After removal of 5 bases from V and 6 bases from J, the junction contained 1 base not matched to a gene. CDR3 length: 14 amino acids. Germline values: CDR1 MNHNS, CDR2 SASEGT.

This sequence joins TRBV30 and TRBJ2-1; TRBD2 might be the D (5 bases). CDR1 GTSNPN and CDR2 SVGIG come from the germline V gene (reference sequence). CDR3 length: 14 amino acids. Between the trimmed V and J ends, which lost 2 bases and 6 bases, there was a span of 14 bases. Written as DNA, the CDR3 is TGTGCCTGGAGTCCGGCTAGCTCGCTCAATGAGCAGTTCTTC. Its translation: CAWSPASSLNEQFF.

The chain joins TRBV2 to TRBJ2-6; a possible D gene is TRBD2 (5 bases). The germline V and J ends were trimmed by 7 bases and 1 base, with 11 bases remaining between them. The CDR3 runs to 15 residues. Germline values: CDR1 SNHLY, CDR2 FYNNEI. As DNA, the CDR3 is TGTGCCAGCATGAGAACGGGGTCTGGGGCCAACGTCCTGACTTTC. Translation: CASMRTGSGANVLTF.

The DNA for the CDR3 is TGTGCCTGGTATCGCTACAATGAGCAGTTCTTC. Amino acids: CAWYRYNEQFF. The V call is TRBV30, the J call TRBJ2-1; no definite D call. Trimming took off 5 bases at V and 3 bases at J, with 5 bases between the two ends. The germline CDR1 and CDR2 sequences are GTSNPN and SVGIG (reference sequence). The CDR3 is 11 amino acids.

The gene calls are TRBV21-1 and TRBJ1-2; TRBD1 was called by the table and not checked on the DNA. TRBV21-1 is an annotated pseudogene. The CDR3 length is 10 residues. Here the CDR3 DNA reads TGTGCCAGACACAGTTATGGCTACACCTTC. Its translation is CARHSYGYTF.

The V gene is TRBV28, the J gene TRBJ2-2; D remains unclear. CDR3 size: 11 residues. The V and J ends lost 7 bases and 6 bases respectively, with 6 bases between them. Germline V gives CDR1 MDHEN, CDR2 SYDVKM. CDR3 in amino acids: CASTAAGELFF. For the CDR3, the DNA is TGTGCCAGCACTGCGGCCGGGGAGCTGTTTTTT.

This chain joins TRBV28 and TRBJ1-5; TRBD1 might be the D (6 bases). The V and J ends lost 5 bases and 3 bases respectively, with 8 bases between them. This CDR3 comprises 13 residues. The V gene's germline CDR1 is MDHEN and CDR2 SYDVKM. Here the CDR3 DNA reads TGTGCCAGCAGTAGACAGGACAATCAGCCCCAGCATTTT. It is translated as CASSRQDNQPQHF. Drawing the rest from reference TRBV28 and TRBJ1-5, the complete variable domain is DVKVTQSSRYLVKRTGEKVFLECVQDMDHENMFWYRQDPGLGLRLIYFSYDVKMKEKGDIPEGYSVSREKKERFSLILESASTNQTSMYLCASSRQDNQPQHFGDGTRLSIL.

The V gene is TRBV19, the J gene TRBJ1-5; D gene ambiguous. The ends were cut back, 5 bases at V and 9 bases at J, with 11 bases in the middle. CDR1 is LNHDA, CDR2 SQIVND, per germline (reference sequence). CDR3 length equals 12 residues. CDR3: CASSPSLTPQHF. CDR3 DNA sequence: TGTGCCAGTAGTCCGAGTTTAACGCCCCAGCATTTT. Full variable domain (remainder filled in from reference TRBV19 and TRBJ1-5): DGGITQSPKYLFRKEGQNVTLSCEQNLNHDAMYWYRQDPGQGLRLIYYSQIVNDFQKGDIAEGYSVSREKKESFPLTVTSAQKNPTAFYLCASSPSLTPQHFGDGTRLSIL.

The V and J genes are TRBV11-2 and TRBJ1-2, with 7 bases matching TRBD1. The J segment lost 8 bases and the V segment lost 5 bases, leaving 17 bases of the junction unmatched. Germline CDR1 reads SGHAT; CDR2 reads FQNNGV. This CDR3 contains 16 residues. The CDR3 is CASSRSRGRSVKGYTF. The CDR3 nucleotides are TGTGCCAGCAGCCGATCTAGGGGGCGCTCGGTAAAGGGCTACACCTTC.

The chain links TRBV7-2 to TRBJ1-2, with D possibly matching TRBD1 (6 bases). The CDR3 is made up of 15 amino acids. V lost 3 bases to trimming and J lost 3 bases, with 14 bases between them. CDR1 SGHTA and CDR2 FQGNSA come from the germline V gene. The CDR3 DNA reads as TGTGCCAGCAGCTTTGCTGGGGGGGCCGACTATGGCTACACCTTC. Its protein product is CASSFAGGADYGYTF.

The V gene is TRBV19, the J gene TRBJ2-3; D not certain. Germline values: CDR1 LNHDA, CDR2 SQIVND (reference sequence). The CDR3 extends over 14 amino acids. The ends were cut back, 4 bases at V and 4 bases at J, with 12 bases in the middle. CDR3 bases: TGTGCCAGTAGTAGAACCCCGACTTCAGATACGCAGTATTTT. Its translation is CASSRTPTSDTQYF.

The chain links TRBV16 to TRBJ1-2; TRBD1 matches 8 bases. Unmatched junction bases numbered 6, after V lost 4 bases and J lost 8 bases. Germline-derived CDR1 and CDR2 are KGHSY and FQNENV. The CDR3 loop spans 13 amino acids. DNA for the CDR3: TGTGCCAGCAGCCTTCAGACAGGGGCCGGCTACACCTTC. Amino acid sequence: CASSLQTGAGYTF.